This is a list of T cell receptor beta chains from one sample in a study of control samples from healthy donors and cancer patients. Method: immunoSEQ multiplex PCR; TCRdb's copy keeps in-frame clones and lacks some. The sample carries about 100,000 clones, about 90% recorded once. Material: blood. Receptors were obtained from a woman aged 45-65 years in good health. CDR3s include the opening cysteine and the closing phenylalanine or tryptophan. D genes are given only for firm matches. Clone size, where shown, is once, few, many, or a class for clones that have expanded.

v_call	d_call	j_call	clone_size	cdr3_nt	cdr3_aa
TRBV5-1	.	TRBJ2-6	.	TGCGCCAGCAGCAAAGAACAGGAGAGCTTCCTCTCTGGGGCCAACGTCCTGACTTTC	CASSKEQESFLSGANVLTF
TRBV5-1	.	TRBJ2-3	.	TGCGCCAGCAGCTTGGTGGTAACCACAGATACGCAGTATTTT	CASSLVVTTDTQYF
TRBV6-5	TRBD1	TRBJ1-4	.	TGTGCCAGCAGTAAGGGACAGAATTTATATGAAAAACTGTTTTTT	CASSKGQNLYEKLFF
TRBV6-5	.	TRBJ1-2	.	TGTGCCAGCAGTCAAACGAGGGGCTATGGCTACACCTTC	CASSQTRGYGYTF
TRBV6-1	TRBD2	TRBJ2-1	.	TGTGCCAGCAGTGTTGAAGTGGCGGGAGGGCCGGGTAATGAGCAGTTCTTC	CASSVEVAGGPGNEQFF
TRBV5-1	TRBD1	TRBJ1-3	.	TGCGCCAGCAGTTACGATCAGGGGGCTGGAAACACCATATATTTT	CASSYDQGAGNTIYF
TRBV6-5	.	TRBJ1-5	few	TGTGCCAGCAGTACCGGACAGACCAATCAGCCCCAGCATTTT	CASSTGQTNQPQHF
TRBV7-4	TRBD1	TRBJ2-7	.	TGTGCCAGCAGCCCCACAGGGGGCTACGAGCAGTACTTC	CASSPTGGYEQYF
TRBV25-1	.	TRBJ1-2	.	TGTGCCAGCAGCAGCGGGGGCTACACCTTC	CASSSGGYTF
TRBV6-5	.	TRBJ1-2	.	TGTGCCAGCTCCGACGGGGCACAGGGCTACACCTTC	CASSDGAQGYTF
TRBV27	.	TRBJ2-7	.	TGTGCCAGCAGCTTACGGAGTCTTGGAGGGTTCGAGCAGTACTTC	CASSLRSLGGFEQYF
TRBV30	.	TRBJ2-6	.	TGTGCCTGCCCCCAGGGCAATGGGGCCAACGTCCTGACTTTC	CACPQGNGANVLTF
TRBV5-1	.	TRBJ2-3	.	TGCGCCAGCAGCTTCGACCGGGACAAACCTTTTCGTGGTAGTACAGATACGCAGTATTTT	CASSFDRDKPFRGSTDTQYF
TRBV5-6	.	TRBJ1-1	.	TGTGCCAGCAGTAGTCGAAGGGGAGAGGCTTTCTTT	CASSSRRGEAFF
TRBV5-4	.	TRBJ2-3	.	TGTGCCAGCAGCTTGGAGGGGACAGATACGCAGTATTTT	CASSLEGTDTQYF
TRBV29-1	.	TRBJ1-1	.	TGCAGCGTTGAATTGTGGGGGAAGCACACTGAAGCTTTCTTT	CSVELWGKHTEAFF
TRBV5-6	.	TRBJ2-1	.	TGTGCCAGCAGCTTCCTGTTCCGGGGGAGCAATGAGCAGTTCTTC	CASSFLFRGSNEQFF
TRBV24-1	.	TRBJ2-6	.	TGTGCCACCAGAGCCAGTGTTGGGGCTGGGGCCAACGTCCTGACTTTC	CATRASVGAGANVLTF
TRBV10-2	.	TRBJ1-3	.	TGCGCCACCCGCCGGGGTGCGGATGAGGGAAACACCATATATTTT	CATRRGADEGNTIYF
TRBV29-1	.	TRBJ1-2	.	TGCAGCGTTGTTCTGGGTTATAACTATGGCTACACCTTC	CSVVLGYNYGYTF
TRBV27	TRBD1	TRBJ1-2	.	TGTGCCAGCAGTCCAAGGGACAGGCTTTATGGCTACACCTTC	CASSPRDRLYGYTF
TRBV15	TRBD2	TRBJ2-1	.	TGTGCCACCAGCAGAGTAGCGGGGGGCCCCGTGATCCTCTCCTACAATGAGCAGTTCTTC	CATSRVAGGPVILSYNEQFF
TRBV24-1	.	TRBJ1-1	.	TGTGCCACCGCGGAGGGCCCGATGAACACTGAAGCTTTCTTT	CATAEGPMNTEAFF
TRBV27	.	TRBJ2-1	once	TGTGCCAGCAGCTGGGGGTTACCAACCTACAATGAGCAGTTCTTC	CASSWGLPTYNEQFF
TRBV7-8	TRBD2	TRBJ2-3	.	TGTGCCAGCAGCCCCTCCGGGACTAGCGGGAGAGCGCAGTATTTT	CASSPSGTSGRAQYF
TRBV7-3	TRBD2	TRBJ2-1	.	TGTGCCAGCAGCCGACTAGCGGGAGGGCCGCATGAGCAGTTCTTC	CASSRLAGGPHEQFF
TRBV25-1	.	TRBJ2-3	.	TGTGCCAGCAGCCGGGAGTCAAGATCAGATACGCAGTATTTT	CASSRESRSDTQYF
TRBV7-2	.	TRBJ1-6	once	TGTGCCAGCAGCTCCCGACAGGTCGGGGGGAATTCACCCCTCCACTTT	CASSSRQVGGNSPLHF
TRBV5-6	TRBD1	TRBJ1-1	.	TGTGCCAGCAGCCCTGACAGGGGGCAAGTTTACACTGAAGCTTTCTTT	CASSPDRGQVYTEAFF
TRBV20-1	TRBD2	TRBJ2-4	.	TGCAGTGCTAGTAGGACTAGCCTAGCCAAAAACATTCAGTACTTC	CSASRTSLAKNIQYF
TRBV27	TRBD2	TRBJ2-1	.	TGTGCCAGCCGTTCTAGCGGTCAACAGTTCTTC	CASRSSGQQFF
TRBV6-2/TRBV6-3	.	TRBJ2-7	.	TGTGCCAGCAGTTACGGGTCCGGGGCCTCCTACGAGCAGTACTTC	CASSYGSGASYEQYF
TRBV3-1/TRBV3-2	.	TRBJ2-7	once	TGTGCCAGCAGCCAAGTCGATGTTAAAGCCTACGAGCAGTACTTC	CASSQVDVKAYEQYF
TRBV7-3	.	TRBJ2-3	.	TGTGCCAGCAGGGACCCCCTCACAGATACGCAGTATTTT	CASRDPLTDTQYF
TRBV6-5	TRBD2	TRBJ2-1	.	TGTGCCACCAAACTAGCGCACAATGAGCAGTTCTTC	CATKLAHNEQFF
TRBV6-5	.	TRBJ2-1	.	TGTGCCAGCAGTCAATGGTCTAGCTCCTACAATGAGCAGTTCTTC	CASSQWSSSYNEQFF
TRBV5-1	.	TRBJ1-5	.	TGCGCCAGCAGCTTGGAGGGGTGGGACCATCAGCCCCAGCATTTT	CASSLEGWDHQPQHF
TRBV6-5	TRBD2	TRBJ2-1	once	TGTGCCAGCAGTTACTCAGCGGGAGAATACAATGAGCAGTTCTTC	CASSYSAGEYNEQFF
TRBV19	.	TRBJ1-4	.	TGTGCCAGTAAGATATCGCGGGGGAGAACTAATGAAAAACTGTTTTTT	CASKISRGRTNEKLFF
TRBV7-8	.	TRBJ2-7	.	TGTGCCAGCACCGATTGGGTGGTGCAGTACTTC	CASTDWVVQYF
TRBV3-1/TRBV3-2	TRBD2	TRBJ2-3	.	TGTGCCAGCAGCCGGCTAGCGGGAGCAGATACGCAGTATTTT	CASSRLAGADTQYF
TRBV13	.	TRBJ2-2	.	TGTGCCAGCAGCTTAAACACCGGGGAGCTGTTTTTT	CASSLNTGELFF
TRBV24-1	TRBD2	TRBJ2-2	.	TGTGCCACCAGTGATCGGCGGACTAGCGGGGGCGGGTGGGGCACCGGGGAGCTGTTTTTT	CATSDRRTSGGGWGTGELFF
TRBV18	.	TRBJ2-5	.	TGTGCCAGCTCACCACGTAATGGGGAGACCCAGTACTTC	CASSPRNGETQYF
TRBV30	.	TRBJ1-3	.	TGTGCCCTGGTACTTGTTGGAAACACCATATATTTT	CALVLVGNTIYF
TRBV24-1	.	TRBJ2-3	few	TGTGCCACCAGTGATGGGGGTAGACGCAGTTGGTATTTT	CATSDGGRRSWYF
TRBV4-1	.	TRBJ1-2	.	TGCGCCAGCAGCCAAGCTGGAGGCCCGTATGGCTACACCTTC	CASSQAGGPYGYTF
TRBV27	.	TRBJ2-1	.	TGTGCCAGCAGTTTAAGGGTTGGGTCCTACAATGAGCAGTTCTTC	CASSLRVGSYNEQFF
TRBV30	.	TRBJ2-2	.	TGTGCCTGGAAACCTGAGATGAACACCGGGGAGCTGTTTTTT	CAWKPEMNTGELFF
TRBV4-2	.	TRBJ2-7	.	TGTGCCAGCAGCCTCGCGGGACAGATATACGAGCAGTACTTC	CASSLAGQIYEQYF
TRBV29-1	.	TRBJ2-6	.	TGCAGCGTGATCCGGGACCGCTCCAGCTCTGGGGCCAACGTCCTGACTTTC	CSVIRDRSSSGANVLTF
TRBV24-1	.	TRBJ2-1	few	TGTGCCACGGGACTTTACAATGAGCAGTTCTTC	CATGLYNEQFF
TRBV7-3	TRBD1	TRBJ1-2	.	TGTGCCAGCAGCTTATCGGGGACAGACCAGAATGGCTACACCTTC	CASSLSGTDQNGYTF
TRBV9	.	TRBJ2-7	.	TGTGCCAGCAGCGTAGTTCCGGGGGGCCCTACTGGCTACGAGCAGTACTTC	CASSVVPGGPTGYEQYF
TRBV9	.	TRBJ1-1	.	TGTGCCAGCAGCGTAGGTGGGGGCCCGAACACTGAAGCTTTCTTT	CASSVGGGPNTEAFF
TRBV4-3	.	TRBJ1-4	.	TGCGCCAGCAGCCAAGAATCCCTAGAAAAACTGTTTTTT	CASSQESLEKLFF
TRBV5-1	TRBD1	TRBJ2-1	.	TGCGCCAGCAGCGGGGGACAGGGGGCTTACAATGAGCAGTTCTTC	CASSGGQGAYNEQFF